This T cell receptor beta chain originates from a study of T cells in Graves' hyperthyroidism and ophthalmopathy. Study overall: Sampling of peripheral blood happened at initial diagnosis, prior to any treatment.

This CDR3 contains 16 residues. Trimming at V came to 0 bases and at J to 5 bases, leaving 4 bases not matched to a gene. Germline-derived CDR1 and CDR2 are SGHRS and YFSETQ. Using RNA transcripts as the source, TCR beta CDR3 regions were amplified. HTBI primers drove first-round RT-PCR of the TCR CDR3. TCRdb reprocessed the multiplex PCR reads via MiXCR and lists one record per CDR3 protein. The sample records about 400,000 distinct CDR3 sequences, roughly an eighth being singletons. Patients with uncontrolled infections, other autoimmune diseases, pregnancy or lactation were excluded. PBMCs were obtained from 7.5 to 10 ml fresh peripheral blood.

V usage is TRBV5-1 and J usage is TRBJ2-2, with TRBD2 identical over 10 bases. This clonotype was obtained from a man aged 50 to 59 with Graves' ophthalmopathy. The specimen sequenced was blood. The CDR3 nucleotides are TGCGCCAGCAGCTTGGATCCTAGCGGGAGTACCGGGGAGCTGTTTTTT. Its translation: CASSLDPSGSTGELFF.